Shown below are 26 T cell receptor beta chains from a single sample sequenced in a study of blood T cell repertoires in COVID-19. Generated by immunoSEQ multiplex PCR, the TCRdb table keeps only in-frame clones and is missing some. This table holds some 160,000 clones, 70% to 90% found once. The sequencing sample was made of peripheral blood. The receptors stem from a man between 60 and 75 years old with acute or convalescent COVID-19.

The CDR3 region has the DNA TGCGCCAGCAGTGATGGGCCCTACGAGCAGTACTTC. It codes for CASSDGPYEQYF. This rearrangement joins TRBV10-1 to TRBJ2-7, with D unclear. The germline V gene has CDR1 WNHNN and CDR2 SYGVQD (reference sequence). V lost 3 bases, J lost 2 bases, and 5 bases lay in between. This CDR3 is 12 amino acids long.

In nucleotides, the CDR3 is TGTGCCAGCTCACCCCGGCCATCTGACACGAACACTGAAGCTTTCTTT. Residues: CASSPRPSDTNTEAFF. The V and J genes are TRBV18 and TRBJ1-1, with unresolved D. Trimming left V 3 bases short and J 1 base short, with 15 bases between. Germline V gene lookup returns CDR1 KGHSH and CDR2 LQKENI. There are 16 residues in the CDR3. Based on the CDR3 plus reference TRBV18 and TRBJ1-1, the full variable domain is NAGVMQNPRHLVRRRGQEARLRCSPMKGHSHVYWYRQLPEEGLKFMVYLQKENIIDESGMPKERFSAEFPKEGPSILRIQQVVRGDSAAYFCASSPRPSDTNTEAFFGQGTRLTVV.

This chain links TRBV5-6 with TRBJ2-1; 7 bases are shared with TRBD1. Trimming cost V 0 bases and J 8 bases; bases outside gene matches: 11. The germline gives CDR1 SGHDT, CDR2 YYEEEE. This CDR3 is built from 16 residues. The chain's CDR3 is CASSLGTGFSDYEQFF. The CDR3 DNA is TGTGCCAGCAGCTTGGGGACAGGATTTTCCGATTATGAGCAGTTCTTC.

The chain has TRBV3-1 (or the pseudogene TRBV3-2) and TRBJ1-3; 8 positions match TRBD1. The germline gives CDR1 LGHDT, CDR2 YNNKEL (reference sequence). Germline trimming cut 6 bases from V and 4 bases from J; bases unmatched to any gene: 14. This CDR3 has 17 amino acids. The CDR3 region has the DNA TGTGCCAGCAGTTACGGAGGACAGGGCTCGGGGGGAAACACCATATATTTT. It codes for CASSYGGQGSGGNTIYF.

The rearrangement links TRBV2 to TRBJ1-6; unclear D gene. The CDR3 runs 14 residues. The V and J ends lost 4 bases and 5 bases respectively, with 9 bases between them. Per germline, CDR1 SNHLY and CDR2 FYNNEI. CDR3 DNA: TGTGCCAGCAGTGTCCTCAGTGATAATTCACCCCTCCACTTT. Translated, it gives CASSVLSDNSPLHF.

The genes are TRBV4-3 and TRBJ1-3; D is unclear. Germline V CDR1 and CDR2: LGHNA, YSLEER. With 0 bases removed from V and 4 bases from J, the gap between germline ends came to 4 bases. The length of the CDR3 is 13 residues. CDR3 in DNA: TGCGCCAGCAGCCAAGACGAGGGAAACACCATATATTTT. The encoded protein is CASSQDEGNTIYF.

V is TRBV11-2 and J is TRBJ1-1; D is possibly TRBD1 (5 bases). With 5 bases removed from V and 5 bases from J, the gap between germline ends came to 12 bases. The CDR3 contains 13 residues. In germline, CDR1 is SGHAT, CDR2 FQNNGV. The CDR3 is CASSPKGRTEAFF. In DNA form, the CDR3 reads TGTGCCAGCAGCCCAAAGGGGCGGACTGAAGCTTTCTTT.

The rearrangement links TRBV21-1 to TRBJ2-3; the DNA was not compared with TRBD2, the D call given in the table. TRBV21-1 represents a pseudogene. The CDR3 is 11 amino acids. Written as DNA, the CDR3 is TGTGCCAGCAGCACAAAAGTCCCGGAGCTCTTT. This translates into CASSTKVPELF.

This chain connects TRBV24-1 to TRBJ2-7, with 11 bases that match TRBD1. The CDR3 runs 16 residues. V lost 4 bases, J lost 5 bases, and 9 bases stayed unmatched. CDR1 and CDR2 from the germline V gene are KGHDR and SFDVKD. The DNA for the CDR3 is TGTGCCACCAGTGAGGGTCCGGGACAGGGGGAGGACGAGCAGTACTTC. Its translation: CATSEGPGQGEDEQYF.

The rearrangement links TRBV14 to TRBJ1-3; 10 bases match TRBD1. The V and J ends lost 4 bases and 4 bases, in that order; junction bases with no gene match: 4. The CDR3 is made up of 15 amino acids. CDR1 is SGHDN, CDR2 FVKESK, per germline. In DNA form, the CDR3 reads TGTGCCAGCAGCCGGGACAGGGGTCAAGGAAACACCATATATTTT. It yields the protein CASSRDRGQGNTIYF.

The chain is built from TRBV7-2 and TRBJ1-1, with TRBD1 matching over 8 bases. The trim removed 3 bases at V and 8 bases at J, leaving 17 bases unmatched. The germline CDR1 and CDR2 sequences are SGHTA and FQGNSA. The CDR3 contains 17 residues. The CDR3 loop reads CASSFRTGIAGNPEAFF. The CDR3 region has the DNA TGTGCCAGCAGCTTCCGGACAGGGATCGCAGGAAATCCAGAAGCTTTCTTT.

Concerning this clone itself: This CDR3 is also generated by other DNA sequences in the sample. This chain connects TRBV3-1 (or the pseudogene TRBV3-2) to TRBJ1-1; D unclear. Germline CDR1 LGHDT, CDR2 YNNKEL (reference sequence). Trimming shortened V by 0 bases and J by 1 base, and 3 bases separated the two germline ends. CDR3 length: 13 amino acids. The CDR3, as DNA: TGTGCCAGCAGCCAAGACCGGAACACTGAAGCTTTCTTT. Translation: CASSQDRNTEAFF.

V gene TRBV6-5 combines with J gene TRBJ2-3; 7 bases fit TRBD1. The germline V gene encodes CDR1 MNHEY and CDR2 SVGAGI. The CDR3 covers 14 residues. The trim removed 8 bases at V and 0 bases at J, leaving 5 bases unmatched. The CDR3 sequence is CASRRDSSTDTQYF. The CDR3 DNA is TGTGCCAGCCGCCGGGACAGTAGCACAGATACGCAGTATTTT.

This chain uses TRBV18 with TRBJ1-5; TRBD1 matches 11 bases. The ends lost 4 bases at V and 5 bases at J; junction bases unmatched: 7. Looked up from germline, CDR1 is KGHSH and CDR2 is LQKENI. There are 16 residues in the CDR3. The CDR3 spells CASSQGTGGPYQPQHF. CDR3 in DNA: TGTGCCAGCTCACAAGGGACAGGGGGACCTTATCAGCCCCAGCATTTT. Based on the CDR3 plus reference TRBV18 and TRBJ1-5, the full variable domain is NAGVMQNPRHLVRRRGQEARLRCSPMKGHSHVYWYRQLPEEGLKFMVYLQKENIIDESGMPKERFSAEFPKEGPSILRIQQVVRGDSAAYFCASSQGTGGPYQPQHFGDGTRLSIL.

The chain is built from TRBV9 and TRBJ1-2; 7 nucleotides line up with TRBD1. The CDR3 totals 15 residues. The germline V gene has CDR1 SGDLS and CDR2 YYNGEE. Trimming removed 2 bases from V and 2 bases from J; junction bases left unmatched: 6. The CDR3 coding sequence is TGTGCCAGCAGCGTTGGACAGGTTATAAACTATGGCTACACCTTC. Residues: CASSVGQVINYGYTF.

The V call is TRBV16, the J call TRBJ1-5; 7 bases are shared with TRBD1. V lost 3 bases to trimming and J lost 7 bases; unmatched junction nucleotides: 12. This CDR3 is 16 amino acids long. Germline V gene lookup returns CDR1 KGHSY and CDR2 FQNENV. As DNA, the CDR3 is TGTGCCAGCAGCCAGGGGGACAGTGCTGGGGGGCAGCCCCAGCATTTT. It specifies CASSQGDSAGGQPQHF. Drawing the rest from reference TRBV16 and TRBJ1-5, the complete variable domain is GEEVAQTPKHLVRGEGQKAKLYCAPIKGHSYVFWYQQVLKNEFKFLISFQNENVFDETGMPKERFSAKCLPNSPCSLEIQATKLEDSAVYFCASSQGDSAGGQPQHFGDGTRLSIL.

The J gene is TRBJ2-2, the V gene TRBV24-1, with 8 positions matching TRBD1. After removal of 3 bases from V and 6 bases from J, the junction contained 5 bases not matched to a gene. Germline V gene lookup returns CDR1 KGHDR and CDR2 SFDVKD. The CDR3 sequence is 15 residues long. As DNA, the CDR3 is TGTGCCACCAGTGATACGCGACAGGGGTCCGGGGAGCTGTTTTTT. Amino acids: CATSDTRQGSGELFF.

The chain combines TRBV6-6 with TRBJ2-2; D unclear. This CDR3 contains 12 residues. Trimming took 8 bases from V and 0 from J, leaving 4 bases between them. Germline CDR1 MNHNY, CDR2 SVGAGI (reference sequence). The CDR3 loop reads CASAANTGELFF. CDR3 DNA sequence: TGTGCCAGCGCGGCGAACACCGGGGAGCTGTTTTTT.

On this clone: One junction end does not reproduce the germline sequence, and a read error may be involved. V usage is TRBV6-5 and J usage is TRBJ1-1; TRBD1 might be the D (5 bases). This CDR3 has 14 amino acids. Germline CDR1 reads MNHEY; CDR2 reads SVGAGI. DNA for the CDR3: TGTGCCAGCAGATACTCGGACATTGCCACTGAAGCTTTCTTT. Protein sequence: CASRYSDIATEAFF.

The V call is TRBV24-1, the J call TRBJ2-3; 8 nucleotides match TRBD2. CDR3 size: 15 residues. The V segment lost 7 bases and the J segment 3 bases; nucleotides outside the gene matches: 8. In germline, CDR1 is KGHDR, CDR2 SFDVKD. The CDR3 DNA is TGTGCCACCAGCGTTCGGGGGGGAATGACAGATACGCAGTATTTT. This codes for CATSVRGGMTDTQYF.

The chain uses TRBV9 and TRBJ2-3; 12 nucleotides align to TRBD2. Looked up from germline, CDR1 is SGDLS and CDR2 is YYNGEE. V lost 0 bases, J lost 8 bases, and 13 bases stayed unmatched. There are 18 residues in the CDR3. The CDR3 bases are TGTGCCAGCAGCGTAGTTCCCTTGACTAGCGGGGGAGGGGGTACGCAGTATTTT. Protein product: CASSVVPLTSGGGGTQYF.

The V and J genes are TRBV10-3 and TRBJ2-7, with no clear D. The V end lost 0 bases, the J end lost 5 bases, and 5 bases lay between the germline ends. The CDR3 length is 12 residues. CDR1 and CDR2 (germline): ENHRY, SYGVKD. CDR3 DNA sequence: TGTGCCATCAGTGAGTCGCAGAACGAGCAGTACTTC. It specifies CAISESQNEQYF.

The genes are TRBV5-1 and TRBJ1-3; maybe TRBD1 (5 bases). V gave up 5 bases and J gave up 0 bases, with 12 bases separating them. The CDR3 totals 15 residues. Per the germline V gene, CDR1 is SGHRS and CDR2 is YFSETQ. CDR3 bases: TGCGCCAGCAGTCAGGGCACTCTCTCTGGAAACACCATATATTTT. Translating it yields CASSQGTLSGNTIYF.

The chain links TRBV4-1 to TRBJ1-4, with D hard to call. Germline assignment: CDR1 MGHRA and CDR2 YSYEKL. The CDR3 loop spans 13 amino acids. V was trimmed by 4 bases and J by 8 bases, leaving 11 bases between them. The CDR3 region is CASSRILPEKLFF. CDR3 bases: TGCGCCAGCAGCCGAATTCTACCAGAAAAACTGTTTTTT.

The gene calls are TRBV7-9 and TRBJ2-7, with 10 bases that match TRBD1. Looked up from germline, CDR1 is SEHNR and CDR2 is FQNEAQ (reference sequence). The CDR3 consists of 15 residues. V was clipped by 5 bases and J by 5 bases; unmatched bases: 9. The CDR3 here is CASSPGTGVQHEQYF. The CDR3 bases are TGTGCCAGCAGCCCGGGGACAGGGGTACAGCACGAGCAGTACTTC.

The chain uses TRBV7-2 and TRBJ1-2, with TRBD1 matching 7 bases. Germline V CDR1 and CDR2: SGHTA, FQGNSA. V was clipped by 4 bases and J by 4 bases; unmatched bases: 6. The CDR3 is 14 amino acids. Here the CDR3 DNA reads TGTGCCAGCAGCTCGGGCGCAGGGGGCTATGGCTACACCTTC. This sequence encodes CASSSGAGGYGYTF. Filled out from reference TRBV7-2 and TRBJ1-2, the complete variable domain reads GAGVSQSPSNKVTEKGKDVELRCDPISGHTALYWYRQSLGQGLEFLIYFQGNSAPDKSGLPSDRFSAERTGGSVSTLTIQRTQQEDSAVYLCASSSGAGGYGYTFGSGTRLTVV.